The sequence of this T cell receptor beta chain was determined in a study of CD8 T cells in Susac syndrome. V trimming: 2 bases; J trimming: 7 bases; junction bases outside the gene matches: 6. This CDR3 spans 15 amino acids. cDNA came from approximately 0.5 to 1 ug RNA primed by random hexamers. By means of immunoSEQ multiplex PCR, TCR beta CDR3 spanning 54 Vbeta and 13 Jbeta underwent amplification. One entry per CDR3 protein results from TCRdb running MiXCR on the immunoSEQ multiplex PCR reads. The data contain 150,000 to 190,000 distinct CDR3 sequences, about 94% of them singletons. Study-wide points: The study admitted that it had a relatively small number of individuals in its TCR sequencing and HLA analysis.

It was treatment-naive patients with stable or active relapsing-remitting disease who made up the multiple sclerosis controls. Purification of the CD8+ and CD4+ T cells relied on negative isolation, and TEMRA cells underwent FACS enrichment. Comment on this clonotype: Its matching antigen is unknown.

This rearrangement joins TRBV12-3 or TRBV12-4 to TRBJ2-1; 9 bases match TRBD1. The sequence was obtained from a human donor with multiple sclerosis. Sequenced: CD8+ T cells from PBMCs. The CDR3 spells CASSLIPTGGNEQFF. The DNA for the CDR3 is TGTGCCAGCAGTTTAATCCCGACAGGGGGGAATGAGCAGTTCTTC.